This TCR beta chain is from a study of blood T cell repertoires in COVID-19. In the study overall: The study drew acute and convalescent COVID-19 samples from the United States, Italy and Spain. Sample material is recorded as cDNA or gDNA derived from T cells, B-cell-depleted T cells, or PBMCs.

As originally analysed: Reference gene primers were amplified, and this amplification served to estimate nucleated cell counts. Measured with immunoSEQ multiplex PCR; TCRdb has only the in-frame clones, and not every one. V and J calls and clone size come straight from that table; D and trimming were deduced from the DNA. The sample gives around 250,000 clones, approximately 86% of which show up once; approximately 1.5% is in the top ten. Sequenced: peripheral blood. This clonotype was sampled from a woman aged 60-70 years who had recovered from COVID-19.

This chain's CDR3 is CASSIDYGGYTF. The CDR3 DNA sequence: TGTGCCAGTAGTATCGACTACGGTGGCTACACCTTC. The V call is TRBV19, the J call TRBJ1-2, with unresolved D. Germline V gene lookup returns CDR1 LNHDA and CDR2 SQIVND (reference sequence). Between the trimmed V and J ends, which lost 3 bases and 7 bases, there was a span of 9 bases. The length of the CDR3 is 12 residues.